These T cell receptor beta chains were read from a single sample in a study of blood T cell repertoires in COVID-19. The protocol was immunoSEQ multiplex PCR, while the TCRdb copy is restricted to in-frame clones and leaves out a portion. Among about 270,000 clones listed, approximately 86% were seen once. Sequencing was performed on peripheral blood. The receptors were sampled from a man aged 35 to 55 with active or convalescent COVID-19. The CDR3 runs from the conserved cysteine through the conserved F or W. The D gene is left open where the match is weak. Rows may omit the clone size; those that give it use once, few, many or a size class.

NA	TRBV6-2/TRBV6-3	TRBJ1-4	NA	CASSEGGKLFF
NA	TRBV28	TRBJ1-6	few	CASSLTAYNSPLHF
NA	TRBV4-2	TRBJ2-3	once	CASSQDPRTKNTDTQYF
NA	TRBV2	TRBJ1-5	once	CASSEAFRDLGRNQPQHF
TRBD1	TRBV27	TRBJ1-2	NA	CASRTGGTNYGYTF
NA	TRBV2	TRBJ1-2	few	CASRRDTHNYGYTF
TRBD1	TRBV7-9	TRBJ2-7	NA	CASSAGDSVSEQYF
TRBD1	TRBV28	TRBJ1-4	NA	CASSLLTGDEAGEKLFF
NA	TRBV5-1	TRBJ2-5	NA	CASSLVQVGETQYF
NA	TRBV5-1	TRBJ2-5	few	CASSSQETQYF
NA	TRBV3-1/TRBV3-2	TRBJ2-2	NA	CASSQEGTFTGELFF